The present TCR beta chain was sequenced within a study of blood T cell repertoires in COVID-19. This CDR3 has 13 amino acids. Per germline, CDR1 MNHEY and CDR2 SVGAGI. V lost 6 bases and J lost 9; bases outside the gene matches: 10. As originally analysed: Estimation of nucleated cell counts was performed using reference gene primer amplification. Produced via immunoSEQ multiplex PCR; TCRdb's table is partial and in-frame only. V, J and clone size were drawn from that table, and D and trimming were deduced from the DNA. The sample lists tens of thousands of clones, about 90% occurring once. The receptor comes from a male donor with acute or convalescent COVID-19. The sample taken for sequencing was peripheral blood. This sequence joins TRBV6-5 and TRBJ2-7, with 8 bases matching TRBD1. CDR3 sequence reads: CASSLGQDVGQYF. CDR3 coding DNA: TGTGCCAGCAGCTTGGGACAGGACGTGGGGCAGTACTTC.